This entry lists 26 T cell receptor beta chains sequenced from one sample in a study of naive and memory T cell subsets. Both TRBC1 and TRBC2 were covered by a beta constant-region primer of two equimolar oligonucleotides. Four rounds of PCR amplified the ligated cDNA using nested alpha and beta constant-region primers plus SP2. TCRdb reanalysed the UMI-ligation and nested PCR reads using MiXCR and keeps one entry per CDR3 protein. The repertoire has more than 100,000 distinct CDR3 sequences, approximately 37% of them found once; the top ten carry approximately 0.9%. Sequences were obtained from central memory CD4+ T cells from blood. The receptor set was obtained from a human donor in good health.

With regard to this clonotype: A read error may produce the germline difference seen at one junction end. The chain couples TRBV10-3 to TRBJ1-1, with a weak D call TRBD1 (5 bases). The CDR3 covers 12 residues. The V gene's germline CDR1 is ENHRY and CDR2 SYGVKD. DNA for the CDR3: TGTGCCATCAGCCCCGCCGGATCAGACAGAATCTTT. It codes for CAISPAGSDRIF.

The CDR3 reads CSARGSQGDEQYF. In DNA form, the CDR3 reads TGCAGTGCTAGAGGGTCACAGGGCGACGAGCAGTACTTC. This chain connects TRBV20-1 to TRBJ2-7; a weak D match, TRBD1 (6 bases). Germline CDR1 DFQATT, CDR2 SNEGSKA (reference sequence). The CDR3 covers 13 residues. V shed 1 base and J shed 5 bases, with 12 bases lying between them.

The CDR3 protein is CASSPRRGGSTVQFF. Written as DNA, the CDR3 is TGTGCCAGCAGCCCCCGTAGGGGCGGGAGTACAGTGCAGTTCTTC. The V call is TRBV6-5, the J call TRBJ2-1, with 7 positions matching TRBD2. The V gene's germline CDR1 is MNHEY and CDR2 SVGAGI. Trimming cost V 6 bases and J 12 bases; bases outside gene matches: 17. The CDR3 loop spans 15 amino acids.

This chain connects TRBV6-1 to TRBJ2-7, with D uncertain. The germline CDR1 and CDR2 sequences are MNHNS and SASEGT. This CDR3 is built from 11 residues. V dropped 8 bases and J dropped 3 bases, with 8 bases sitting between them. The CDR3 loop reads CASLTYYEQYF. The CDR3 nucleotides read TGTGCCAGCCTTACATACTACGAGCAGTACTTC.

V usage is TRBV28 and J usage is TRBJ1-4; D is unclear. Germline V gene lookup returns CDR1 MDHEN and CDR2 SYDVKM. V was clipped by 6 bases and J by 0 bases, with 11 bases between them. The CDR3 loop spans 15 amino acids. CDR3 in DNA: TGTGCCAGCAGACTACAACATGCAACTAATGAAAAACTGTTTTTT. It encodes CASRLQHATNEKLFF.

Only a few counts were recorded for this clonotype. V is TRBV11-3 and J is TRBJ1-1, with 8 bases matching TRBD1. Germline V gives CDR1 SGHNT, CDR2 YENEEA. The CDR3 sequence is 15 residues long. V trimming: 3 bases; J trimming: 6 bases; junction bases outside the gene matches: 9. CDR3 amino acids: CASSLGQGAGAEAFF. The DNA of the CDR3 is TGTGCCAGCAGCTTGGGCCAGGGGGCCGGAGCTGAAGCTTTCTTT.

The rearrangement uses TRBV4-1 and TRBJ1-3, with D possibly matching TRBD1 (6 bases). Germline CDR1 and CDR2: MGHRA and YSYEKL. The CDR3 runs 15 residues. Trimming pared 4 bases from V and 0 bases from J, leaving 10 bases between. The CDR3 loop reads CASSRQESSGNTIYF. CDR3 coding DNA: TGCGCCAGCAGCCGACAGGAAAGCTCTGGAAACACCATATATTTT.

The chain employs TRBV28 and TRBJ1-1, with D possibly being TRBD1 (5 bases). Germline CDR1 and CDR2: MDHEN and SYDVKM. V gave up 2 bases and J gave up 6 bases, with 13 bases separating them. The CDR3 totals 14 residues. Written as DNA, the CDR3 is TGTGCCAGCAGTTTAAAGGGGCTAATCGCTGAAGCTTTCTTT. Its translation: CASSLKGLIAEAFF.

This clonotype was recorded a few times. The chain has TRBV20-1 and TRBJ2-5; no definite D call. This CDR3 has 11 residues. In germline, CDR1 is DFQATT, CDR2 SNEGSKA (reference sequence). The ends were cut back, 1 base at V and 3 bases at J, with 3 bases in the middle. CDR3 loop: CSARGEETQYF. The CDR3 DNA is TGCAGTGCTAGAGGGGAAGAGACCCAGTACTTC.

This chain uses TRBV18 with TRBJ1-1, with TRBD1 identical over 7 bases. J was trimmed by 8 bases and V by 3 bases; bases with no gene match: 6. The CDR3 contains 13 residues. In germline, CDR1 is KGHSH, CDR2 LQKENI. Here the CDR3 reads CASSPNRDSEAFF. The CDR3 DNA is TGTGCCAGCTCACCGAACCGGGACAGCGAAGCTTTCTTT.

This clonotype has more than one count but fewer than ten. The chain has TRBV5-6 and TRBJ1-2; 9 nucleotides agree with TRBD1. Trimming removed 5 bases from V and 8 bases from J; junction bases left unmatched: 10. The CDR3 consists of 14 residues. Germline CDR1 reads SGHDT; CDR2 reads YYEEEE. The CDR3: CASSPGTGRKGYTF. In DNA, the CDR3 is TGTGCCAGCAGTCCGGGGACAGGGAGGAAAGGCTACACCTTC. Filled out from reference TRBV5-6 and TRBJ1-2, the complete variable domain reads DAGVTQSPTHLIKTRGQQVTLRCSPKSGHDTVSWYQQALGQGPQFIFQYYEEEERQRGNFPDRFSGHQFPNYSSELNVNALLLGDSALYLCASSPGTGRKGYTFGSGTRLTVV.

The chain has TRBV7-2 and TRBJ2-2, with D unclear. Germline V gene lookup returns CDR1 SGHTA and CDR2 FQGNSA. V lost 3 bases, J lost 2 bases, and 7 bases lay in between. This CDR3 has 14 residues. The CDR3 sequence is CASSFQRNTGELFF. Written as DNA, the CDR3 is TGTGCCAGCAGCTTTCAGCGAAACACCGGGGAGCTGTTTTTT.

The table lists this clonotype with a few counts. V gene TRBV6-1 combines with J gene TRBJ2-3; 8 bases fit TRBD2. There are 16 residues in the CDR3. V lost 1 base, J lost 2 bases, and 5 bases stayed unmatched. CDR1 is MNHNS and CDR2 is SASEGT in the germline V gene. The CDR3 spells CASSEGSSGNTDTQYF. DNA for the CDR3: TGTGCCAGCAGTGAAGGTAGTAGCGGGAACACAGATACGCAGTATTTT.

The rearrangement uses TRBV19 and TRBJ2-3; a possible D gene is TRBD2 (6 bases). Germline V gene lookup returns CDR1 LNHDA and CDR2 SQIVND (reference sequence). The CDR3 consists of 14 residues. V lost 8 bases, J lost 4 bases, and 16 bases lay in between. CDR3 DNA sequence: TGTGCCAGTGGGACTCCAGCCCGGGCAGATACGCAGTATTTT. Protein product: CASGTPARADTQYF.

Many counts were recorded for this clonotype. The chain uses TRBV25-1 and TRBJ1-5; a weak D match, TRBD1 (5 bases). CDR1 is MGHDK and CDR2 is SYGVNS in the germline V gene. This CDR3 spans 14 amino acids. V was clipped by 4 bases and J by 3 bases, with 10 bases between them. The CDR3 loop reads CASSARVPNQPQHF. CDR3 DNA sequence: TGTGCCAGCAGTGCCAGGGTCCCCAATCAGCCCCAGCATTTT.

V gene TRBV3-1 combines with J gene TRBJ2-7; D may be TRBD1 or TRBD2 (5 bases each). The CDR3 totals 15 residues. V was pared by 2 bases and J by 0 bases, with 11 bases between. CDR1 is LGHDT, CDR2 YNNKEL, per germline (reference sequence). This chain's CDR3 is CASSQSAGSSYEQYF. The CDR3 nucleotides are TGTGCCAGCAGCCAATCGGCAGGGAGCTCCTACGAGCAGTACTTC.

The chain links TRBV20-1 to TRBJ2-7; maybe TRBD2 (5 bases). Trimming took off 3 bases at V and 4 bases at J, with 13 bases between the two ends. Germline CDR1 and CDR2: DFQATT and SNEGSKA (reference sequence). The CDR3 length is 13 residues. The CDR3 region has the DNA TGCAGTGCTAGGACCCCGGGGAGTTACGAGCAGTACTTC. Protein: CSARTPGSYEQYF.

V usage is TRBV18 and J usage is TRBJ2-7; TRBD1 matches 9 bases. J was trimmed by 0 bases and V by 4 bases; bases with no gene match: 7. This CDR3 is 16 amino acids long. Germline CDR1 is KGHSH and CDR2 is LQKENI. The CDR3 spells CASSRDRDRVSYEQYF. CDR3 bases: TGTGCCAGCTCACGAGACCGGGACAGGGTCTCCTACGAGCAGTACTTC.

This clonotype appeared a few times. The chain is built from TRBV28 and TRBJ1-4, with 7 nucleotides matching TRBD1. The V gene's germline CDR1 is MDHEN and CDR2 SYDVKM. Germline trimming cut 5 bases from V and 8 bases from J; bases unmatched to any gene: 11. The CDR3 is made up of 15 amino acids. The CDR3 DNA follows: TGTGCCAGCAGTCCTACAGGGGTCCTTCGGGAAAAACTGTTTTTT. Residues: CASSPTGVLREKLFF.

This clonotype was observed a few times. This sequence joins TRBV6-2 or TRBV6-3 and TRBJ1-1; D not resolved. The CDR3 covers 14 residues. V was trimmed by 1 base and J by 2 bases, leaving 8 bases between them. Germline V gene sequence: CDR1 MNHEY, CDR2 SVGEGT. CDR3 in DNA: TGTGCCAGCAGTTACTTGTCCCCCAACACTGAAGCTTTCTTT. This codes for CASSYLSPNTEAFF.

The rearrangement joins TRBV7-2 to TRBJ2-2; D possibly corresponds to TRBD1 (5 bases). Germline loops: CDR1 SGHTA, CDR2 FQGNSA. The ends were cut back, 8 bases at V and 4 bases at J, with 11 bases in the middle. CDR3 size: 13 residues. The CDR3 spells CASADRGTGELFF. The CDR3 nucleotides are TGTGCCAGCGCCGATAGGGGCACCGGGGAGCTGTTTTTT.

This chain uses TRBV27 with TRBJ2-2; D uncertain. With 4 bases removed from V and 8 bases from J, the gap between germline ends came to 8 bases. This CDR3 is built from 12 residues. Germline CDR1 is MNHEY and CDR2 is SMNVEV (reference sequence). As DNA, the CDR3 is TGTGCCAGCAGTTATCGGTCAGGGGAGCTGTTTTTT. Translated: CASSYRSGELFF.

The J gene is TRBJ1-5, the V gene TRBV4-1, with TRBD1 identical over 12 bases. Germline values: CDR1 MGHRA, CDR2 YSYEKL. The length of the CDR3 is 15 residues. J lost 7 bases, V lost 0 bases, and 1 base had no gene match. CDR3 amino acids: CASSQDGTGGQPQHF. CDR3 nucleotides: TGCGCCAGCAGCCAAGATGGGACAGGGGGCCAGCCCCAGCATTTT.

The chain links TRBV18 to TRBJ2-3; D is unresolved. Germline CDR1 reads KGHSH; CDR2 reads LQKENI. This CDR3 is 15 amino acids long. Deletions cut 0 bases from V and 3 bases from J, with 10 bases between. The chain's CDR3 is CASSPPGARTDTQYF. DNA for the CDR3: TGTGCCAGCTCACCACCAGGAGCAAGAACAGATACGCAGTATTTT.

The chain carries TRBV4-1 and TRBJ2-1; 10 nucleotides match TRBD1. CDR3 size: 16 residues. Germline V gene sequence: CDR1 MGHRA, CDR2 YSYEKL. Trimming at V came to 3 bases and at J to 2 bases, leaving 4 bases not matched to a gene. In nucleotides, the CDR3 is TGCGCCAGCAGCCAGACAGGGGGCGCGACCTACAATGAGCAGTTCTTC. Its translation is CASSQTGGATYNEQFF.

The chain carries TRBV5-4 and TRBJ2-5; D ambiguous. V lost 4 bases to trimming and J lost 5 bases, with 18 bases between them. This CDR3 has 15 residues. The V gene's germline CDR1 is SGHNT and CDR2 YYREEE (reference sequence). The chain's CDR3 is CASSDLRINRETQYF. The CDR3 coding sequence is TGTGCCAGCAGCGATCTTAGGATTAACCGGGAGACCCAGTACTTC.